Each of the 24 T cell receptor beta chains below was sequenced from the same sample in a study of blood T cell repertoires in COVID-19. Profiling relied on immunoSEQ multiplex PCR, and the TCRdb table lists in-frame clones only, not all of them. The repertoire consists of some 200,000 clones, with around 90% occurring once and the leading ten covering around 2.3%. The source material was PBMCs or T cells enriched from blood (not recorded which). The receptors shown here come from a woman in her 30s who had recovered from COVID-19.

The chain links TRBV14 to TRBJ2-1, with D perhaps matching TRBD2 (6 bases). This CDR3 spans 13 amino acids. Germline CDR1 is SGHDN and CDR2 is FVKESK. V lost 3 bases and J 9 bases, leaving 12 bases between the germline ends. CDR3 nucleotide sequence: TGTGCCAGCAGCCAGAACATGGGGGGTGAGCAGTTCTTC. Residues: CASSQNMGGEQFF.

V is TRBV29-1 and J is TRBJ1-1; a weak D match, TRBD1 (6 bases). V lost 8 bases and J lost 1, with 20 bases in between. The CDR3 is 15 residues long. Germline-derived CDR1 and CDR2 are SQVTM and ANQGSEA. CDR3 sequence: CSLGERGIPNTEAFF. As DNA, the CDR3 is TGCAGCCTTGGAGAGAGGGGGATCCCGAACACTGAAGCTTTCTTT.

CDR3 sequence reads: CSVARDNEQFF. The CDR3 nucleotides read TGCAGCGTTGCTCGTGACAATGAGCAGTTCTTC. The chain has TRBV29-1 and TRBJ2-1; D unresolved. The V and J ends lost 4 bases and 5 bases respectively, with 6 bases between them. The V gene's germline CDR1 is SQVTM and CDR2 ANQGSEA. The length of the CDR3 is 11 residues.

The chain combines TRBV18 with TRBJ2-6; possible D gene TRBD2, 7 bases. The V end was cut by 3 bases, the J end by 0 bases, with 18 bases between. The germline CDR1 and CDR2 sequences are KGHSH and LQKENI. This CDR3 has 19 amino acids. In DNA form, the CDR3 reads TGTGCCAGCTCACCGGGGGGGGCATTCACTCGCTCTGGGGCCAACGTCCTGACTTTC. The encoded protein is CASSPGGAFTRSGANVLTF. Drawing the rest from reference TRBV18 and TRBJ2-6, the complete variable domain is NAGVMQNPRHLVRRRGQEARLRCSPMKGHSHVYWYRQLPEEGLKFMVYLQKENIIDESGMPKERFSAEFPKEGPSILRIQQVVRGDSAAYFCASSPGGAFTRSGANVLTFGAGSRLTVL.

Only one count was recorded for this clone. CDR3 sequence reads: CASSYIVLSSYNEQFF. CDR3 DNA sequence: TGTGCCAGCAGTTATATCGTGCTATCCTCCTACAATGAGCAGTTCTTC. This chain joins TRBV6-5 and TRBJ2-1, with D unresolved. V was pared by 3 bases and J by 0 bases, with 12 bases between. CDR3 size: 16 residues. Germline V gene lookup returns CDR1 MNHEY and CDR2 SVGAGI.

The chain has TRBV7-9 and TRBJ2-7; 11 nucleotides line up with TRBD2. Germline V CDR1 and CDR2: SEHNR, FQNEAQ (reference sequence). Trimming took 5 bases from V and 8 from J; bases not matched to a gene: 8. The CDR3 is 14 amino acids. DNA of the CDR3: TGTGCCAGCAGCCGCGAGACTAGCGGGACTAAGCAGTACTTC. Its translation is CASSRETSGTKQYF.

This clone was seen a few times. This chain uses TRBV19 with TRBJ1-3; D gene unclear. CDR1 is LNHDA and CDR2 is SQIVND in the germline V gene (reference sequence). Trimming pared 7 bases from V and 0 bases from J, leaving 13 bases between. This CDR3 spans 15 amino acids. The CDR3 DNA is TGTGCCAGTATTAACATGGAGGGCTCTGGAAACACCATATATTTT. Protein product: CASINMEGSGNTIYF.

This rearrangement joins TRBV6-6 to TRBJ1-1, with 7 bases that match TRBD1. The CDR3 extends over 14 amino acids. Per the germline V gene, CDR1 is MNHNY and CDR2 is SVGAGI (reference sequence). With V trimmed by 5 bases and J by 5 bases, 8 bases remained unmatched. The CDR3 region has the DNA TGTGCCAGCAGTCACAGGGGAGGAGGGACTGAAGCTTTCTTT. Its translation is CASSHRGGGTEAFF.

This chain joins TRBV19 and TRBJ2-2; D remains ambiguous. Germline CDR1 is LNHDA and CDR2 is SQIVND (reference sequence). The CDR3 totals 16 residues. V dropped 8 bases and J dropped 3 bases, with 19 bases sitting between them. The CDR3 DNA is TGTGCCAGTCGACCGGGTAGGTGGATTGACACCGGGGAGCTGTTTTTT. Protein sequence: CASRPGRWIDTGELFF.

This clone has only one observation. The chain couples TRBV29-1 to TRBJ1-2, with TRBD1 matching over 7 bases. CDR3 length: 13 amino acids. Germline trimming cut 6 bases from V and 8 bases from J; bases unmatched to any gene: 12. Germline V gene sequence: CDR1 SQVTM, CDR2 ANQGSEA. Here the CDR3 reads CSVVDRPPLGYTF. In DNA form, the CDR3 reads TGCAGCGTAGTGGACAGGCCCCCCTTGGGCTACACCTTC.

This chain joins TRBV29-1 and TRBJ2-3; 15 positions agree with TRBD2. With V trimmed by 7 bases and J by 5 bases, 4 bases remained unmatched. Germline-derived CDR1 and CDR2 are SQVTM and ANQGSEA. There are 14 residues in the CDR3. CDR3 sequence reads: CSGGLAGGLDTQYF. As DNA, the CDR3 is TGCAGCGGGGGACTAGCGGGAGGTTTAGATACGCAGTATTTT.

This clone occurred once. V usage is TRBV7-9 and J usage is TRBJ2-7, with a possible D match to TRBD1 (6 bases). CDR1 and CDR2 from the germline V gene are SEHNR and FQNEAQ (reference sequence). The CDR3 totals 14 residues. V lost 1 base to trimming and J lost 2 bases, with 9 bases between them. The CDR3 loop reads CASSLVGAPYEQYF. In DNA form, the CDR3 reads TGTGCCAGCAGCTTAGTGGGGGCGCCCTACGAGCAGTACTTC.

This sequence joins TRBV24-1 and TRBJ1-4; 7 positions agree with TRBD1. The CDR3 length is 16 residues. CDR1 is KGHDR, CDR2 SFDVKD, per germline. The V and J ends lost 3 bases and 3 bases, in that order; junction bases with no gene match: 6. DNA for the CDR3: TGTGCCACCAGTGATCGGGCAGGGGGATCTAATGAAAAACTGTTTTTT. Translated, it gives CATSDRAGGSNEKLFF.

The genes are TRBV5-1 and TRBJ2-1; 10 nucleotides line up with TRBD2. The CDR3 length is 14 residues. V was pared by 4 bases and J by 5 bases, with 3 bases of the junction left unmatched. CDR1 is SGHRS and CDR2 is YFSETQ in the germline V gene. The CDR3 region has the DNA TGCGCCAGCAGCCAGAGCGGGGGGGACAATGAGCAGTTCTTC. This gives the protein CASSQSGGDNEQFF.

The chain carries TRBV30 and TRBJ2-7, with 16 bases that match TRBD2. CDR3 size: 18 residues. Trimming at V came to 7 bases and at J to 3 bases, leaving 15 bases not matched to a gene. CDR1 is GTSNPN, CDR2 SVGIG, per germline (reference sequence). The CDR3 sequence is CALTPGTSGRALSYEQYF. The CDR3 DNA reads as TGTGCCTTAACACCCGGGACTAGCGGGAGGGCCCTCAGCTACGAGCAGTACTTC.

The rearrangement links TRBV3-1 (or the pseudogene TRBV3-2) to TRBJ2-5; maybe TRBD2 (5 bases). The germline V and J ends were trimmed by 10 bases and 6 bases, with 21 bases remaining between them. Germline lookup yields CDR1 LGHDT and CDR2 YNNKEL (reference sequence). This CDR3 has 14 amino acids. The CDR3 here is CATKNAPSFQTQYF. The CDR3 coding sequence is TGTGCCACCAAAAATGCCCCTAGCTTCCAGACCCAGTACTTC.

This clone was seen many times. This chain connects TRBV5-1 to TRBJ1-6, with no clear D. Germline V lookup: CDR1 SGHRS, CDR2 YFSETQ. V was trimmed by 4 bases and J by 7 bases, leaving 21 bases between them. CDR3 size: 17 residues. The CDR3 loop reads CASSKLGPAGGNSPLHF. The CDR3 region has the DNA TGCGCCAGCAGCAAACTAGGACCGGCCGGAGGGAATTCACCCCTCCACTTT.

The chain couples TRBV5-1 to TRBJ1-1; possibly TRBD1 for D (6 bases). CDR3 length: 13 amino acids. CDR1 and CDR2 (germline): SGHRS, YFSETQ. Trimming left V 4 bases short and J 2 bases short, with 9 bases between. As DNA, the CDR3 is TGCGCCAGCAGCATACAGGGCAACACTGAAGCTTTCTTT. This gives the protein CASSIQGNTEAFF.

The chain combines TRBV30 with TRBJ1-2; D unclear. The ends were cut back, 2 bases at V and 7 bases at J, with 14 bases in the middle. Looked up from germline, CDR1 is GTSNPN and CDR2 is SVGIG (reference sequence). The CDR3 has 13 residues. CDR3 sequence: CAWSPTDRSGYTF. The CDR3 bases are TGTGCCTGGAGTCCCACTGATAGAAGTGGCTACACCTTC.

CDR3 sequence: CASSLALGQGANEQFF. Here the CDR3 DNA reads TGTGCCAGCAGCTTGGCCTTGGGACAGGGGGCGAATGAGCAGTTCTTC. The chain joins TRBV5-4 to TRBJ2-1, with 12 bases aligning to TRBD1. In germline, CDR1 is SGHNT, CDR2 YYREEE (reference sequence). J lost 7 bases, V lost 0 bases, and 5 bases had no gene match. The CDR3 sequence is 16 residues long.

This chain links TRBV6-2 or TRBV6-3 with TRBJ2-1, with a tentative D call TRBD2 (6 bases). Germline CDR1 is MNHEY and CDR2 is SVGEGT. The CDR3 loop spans 15 amino acids. The V gene lost 4 bases and the J gene lost 5 bases, with 15 bases spanning the gap. The CDR3, as DNA: TGTGCCAGCAGTTTCGGGGGTCTTGGGCACAATGAGCAGTTCTTC. Protein product: CASSFGGLGHNEQFF.

This clone was counted a single time. The J gene is TRBJ1-1, the V gene TRBV6-5, with TRBD1 matching over 7 bases. The trim removed 5 bases at V and 2 bases at J, leaving 11 bases unmatched. CDR3 length: 16 amino acids. Germline CDR1 and CDR2: MNHEY and SVGAGI. This CDR3 reads CASSNFRDSQNTEAFF. The CDR3, as DNA: TGTGCCAGCAGTAACTTCCGGGACAGCCAAAACACTGAAGCTTTCTTT.

This chain links TRBV14 with TRBJ1-5; 7 nucleotides align to TRBD1. Germline V gene data show CDR1 as SGHDN and CDR2 as FVKESK. The CDR3 contains 13 residues. J was trimmed by 7 bases and V by 4 bases; bases with no gene match: 4. The CDR3 reads CASSRGQQQPQHF. CDR3 sequence (DNA): TGTGCCAGCAGCCGGGGACAGCAACAGCCCCAGCATTTT. Variable domain in full (rest from reference TRBV14 and TRBJ1-5): EAGVTQFPSHSVIEKGQTVTLRCDPISGHDNLYWYRRVMGKEIKFLLHFVKESKQDESGMPNNRFLAERTGGTYSTLKVQPAELEDSGVYFCASSRGQQQPQHFGDGTRLSIL.

The gene calls are TRBV19 and TRBJ1-6; D remains ambiguous. Germline CDR1 reads LNHDA; CDR2 reads SQIVND (reference sequence). V was cut by 5 bases and J by 9 bases, with 17 bases left in between. This CDR3 has 15 residues. CDR3 nucleotides: TGTGCCAGTAGTCCCGGGTCGGGGAGGAGTTCACCCCTCCACTTT. As protein: CASSPGSGRSSPLHF.